The entry below gives a single TCR beta chain sequence along with its context. Germline values: CDR1 SNHLY, CDR2 FYNNEI. This CDR3 comprises 17 residues. J lost 5 bases, V lost 0 bases, and 10 bases had no gene match. This entry belongs to a study of blood T cell repertoires in COVID-19. Study details: COVID-19 samples, acute and convalescent, were from the United States, Italy and Spain. Sample material is recorded as cDNA or gDNA derived from T cells, B-cell-depleted T cells, or PBMCs.

As processed by the authors: Researchers report that nucleated cell counts were estimated from reference gene primer amplification. Using immunoSEQ multiplex PCR, the repertoire was profiled, and TCRdb retains in-frame clones only, with some absent. V, J and clone size are those of that table, while D and trimming were read from the DNA. The sample lists roughly 300,000 clones, under 90% occurring once. The sequence was obtained from a woman aged 55-69 years with active or convalescent COVID-19. Material for sequencing was peripheral blood. The chain combines TRBV2 with TRBJ1-1, with 9 bases matching TRBD1. CDR3 in amino acids: CASSEAHWGQGETEAFF. For the CDR3, the DNA is TGTGCCAGCAGTGAAGCGCATTGGGGACAGGGAGAAACTGAAGCTTTCTTT.